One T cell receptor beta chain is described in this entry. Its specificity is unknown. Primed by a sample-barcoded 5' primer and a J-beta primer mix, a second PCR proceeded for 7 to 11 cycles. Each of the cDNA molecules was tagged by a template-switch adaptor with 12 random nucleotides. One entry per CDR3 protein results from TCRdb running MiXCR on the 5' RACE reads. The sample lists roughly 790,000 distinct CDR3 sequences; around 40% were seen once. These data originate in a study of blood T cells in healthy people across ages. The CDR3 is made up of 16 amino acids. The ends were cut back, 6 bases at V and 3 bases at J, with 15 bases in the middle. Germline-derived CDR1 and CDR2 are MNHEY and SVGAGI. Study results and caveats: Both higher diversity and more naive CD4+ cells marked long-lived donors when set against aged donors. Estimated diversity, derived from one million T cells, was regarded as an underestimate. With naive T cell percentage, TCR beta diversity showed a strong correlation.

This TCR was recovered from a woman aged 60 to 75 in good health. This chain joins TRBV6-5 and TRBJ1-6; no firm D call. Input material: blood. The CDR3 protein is CASSSGDRSYNSPLHF. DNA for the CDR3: TGTGCCAGCAGCTCCGGGGATCGGAGCTATAATTCACCCCTCCACTTT.